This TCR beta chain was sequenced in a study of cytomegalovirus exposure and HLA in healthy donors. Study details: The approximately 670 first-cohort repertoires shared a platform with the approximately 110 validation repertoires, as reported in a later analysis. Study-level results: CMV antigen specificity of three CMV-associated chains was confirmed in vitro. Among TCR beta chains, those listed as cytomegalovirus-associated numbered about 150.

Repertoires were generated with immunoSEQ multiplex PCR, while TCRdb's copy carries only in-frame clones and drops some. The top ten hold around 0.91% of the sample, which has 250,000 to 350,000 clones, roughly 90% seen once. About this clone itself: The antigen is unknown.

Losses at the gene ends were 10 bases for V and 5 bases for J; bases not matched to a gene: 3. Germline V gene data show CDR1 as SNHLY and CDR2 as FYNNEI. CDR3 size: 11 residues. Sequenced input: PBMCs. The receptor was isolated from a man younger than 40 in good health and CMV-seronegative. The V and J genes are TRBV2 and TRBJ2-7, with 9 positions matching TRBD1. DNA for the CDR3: TGTGCCACACGGACAGGGGACGAGCAGTACTTC. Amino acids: CATRTGDEQYF. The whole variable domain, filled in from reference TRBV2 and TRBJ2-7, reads EPEVTQTPSHQVTQMGQEVILRCVPISNHLYFYWYRQILGQKVEFLVSFYNNEISEKSEIFDDQFSVERPDGSNFTLKIRSTKLEDSAMYFCATRTGDEQYFGPGTRLTVT.